These T cell receptor beta chains were read from a single sample in a study of monozygotic twins with inflammatory bowel disease. TCRdb reworked the 5' RACE reads into one entry per CDR3 protein, no DNA. The data include around 380,000 distinct CDR3 sequences; the top ten clones carry 2% to 3%. The source material was blood. Every receptor here comes from a human donor with ulcerative colitis or Crohn's disease, or a healthy co-twin of an affected twin (not recorded which). Each CDR3 is given with its conserved first and last residue.

TRBJ2-7 TRBV5-1 CASSFTESYEQYF
TRBJ1-5 TRBV7-9 CASSSTANQPQHF
TRBJ1-1 TRBV4-1 CASRQGVNTEAFF
TRBJ2-7 TRBV6-1 CASLLTWGAGYEQYF
TRBJ2-3 TRBV20-1 CSARASSSPTQYF
TRBJ2-7 TRBV10-1 CASSEYGREYEQYF
TRBJ2-2 TRBV5-1 CASSIRTPASRNTGELFF
TRBJ1-2 TRBV27 CASRSGGGYTF
TRBJ2-1 TRBV7-6 CASSLVLAGGFGRRNEQFF
TRBJ2-3 TRBV5-1 CASMDRRTDTQYF
TRBJ1-1 TRBV18 CASSPRDSMNTEAFF
TRBJ2-3 TRBV5-1 CASSWIGTARDTQYF
TRBJ2-3 TRBV29-1 CSVDISGSGGTDTQYF
TRBJ2-5 TRBV27 CASSSGTGARETQYF
TRBJ2-5 TRBV6-5 CASSYSELAGERETQYF
TRBJ1-1 TRBV20-1 CSATGGTAEAFF
TRBJ2-3 TRBV5-1 CASSLEAGTQYF
TRBJ2-7 TRBV20-1 CSASPEGWGYKQYF
TRBJ2-5 TRBV11-2 CASTLGGGETQYF
TRBJ1-3 TRBV10-3 CAISGTGAGNTIYF
TRBJ2-7 TRBV9 CASSVVGGPEQYF
TRBJ2-1 TRBV10-3 CAITRGLDRNEQFF
TRBJ1-2 TRBV7-3 CASSLGTGGSYGYTF
TRBJ1-4 TRBV18 CASSVDRANEKLIF
TRBJ2-1 TRBV29-1 CSGWGTSNEQFF
TRBJ2-5 TRBV20-1 CSARGLAVQETQYF
TRBJ2-2 TRBV24-1 CATSDGTPYRELFF
TRBJ1-6 TRBV7-9 CASSPPGTINSPLHF
TRBJ2-3 TRBV14 CASSQALDLTYTQYF
TRBJ2-3 TRBV29-1 CSVDLGTSGSTDTQYF
TRBJ1-3 TRBV2 CATCVEWGSGNTIYF
TRBJ2-1 TRBV20-1 CSARRGTSGSHEQFF
TRBJ2-1 TRBV7-6 CASSLGAGSTYNEQFF
TRBJ1-2 TRBV5-4 CASSGWGNYGYTF
TRBJ2-1 TRBV5-1 CASSRQLYNEQFF
TRBJ2-5 TRBV7-9 CASSLLGQTQYF
TRBJ2-1 TRBV4-3 CASSQDGTPMYEQFF
TRBJ2-2 TRBV6-2/TRBV6-3 CASRDVFGVVTGELFF
TRBJ2-1 TRBV12-3/TRBV12-4 CASRQPDRSYNEQFF
TRBJ2-3 TRBV7-2 CASSLAAGGLDTQYF
TRBJ1-3 TRBV2 CASSAGQVIGNTIYF
TRBJ2-5 TRBV7-2 CASSAPRVQETQYF
TRBJ2-7 TRBV5-5 CASSPPGRELREQYF
TRBJ1-1 TRBV6-1 CASRTRTGAMNTEAFF
TRBJ2-7 TRBV28 CASSSPGQGTHEQYF
TRBJ2-2 TRBV28 CASSLSRVNFYTTGELFF
TRBJ1-2 TRBV5-1 CASSSISGGDNYGYTF
TRBJ2-7 TRBV7-9 CASSSRPAEQYF
TRBJ1-2 TRBV7-2 CASSLAAQYGYTF
TRBJ2-6 TRBV12-3/TRBV12-4 CASSPGRWGGANVLTF
TRBJ2-1 TRBV20-1 CSARYHLGDSSYNEQFF
TRBJ2-7 TRBV5-1 CASSPDREFEQYF
TRBJ2-5 TRBV27 CASSLLGTSQETQYF
TRBJ2-3 TRBV5-1 CASSLGYTADTQYF
TRBJ2-3 TRBV2 CASSYITDTQYF
TRBJ2-1 TRBV20-1 CSARDFGTQGNEQFF
TRBJ2-5 TRBV6-2/TRBV6-3 CASSYSTETQYF